The next 24 T cell receptor beta chains were all read from a single sample in a study of identifying expanded T cells in peripheral blood. Repertoires were generated with immunoSEQ multiplex PCR, while TCRdb's copy carries only in-frame clones and drops some. The sample contains about 86,000 clones, 88% of which appear only once. Sequencing used blood. The receptors shown here come from a person aged 18-70 years in good health.

This chain connects TRBV5-6 to TRBJ1-1; TRBD1 is a possible D gene (5 bases). Germline V gene sequence: CDR1 SGHDT, CDR2 YYEEEE. The CDR3 is 15 residues long. The V gene lost 1 base and the J gene lost 3 bases, with 13 bases spanning the gap. The CDR3 coding sequence is TGTGCCAGCAGCTTGTGGCTGACAGCGGACACTGAAGCTTTCTTT. This gives the protein CASSLWLTADTEAFF.

V is TRBV11-2 and J is TRBJ2-5; maybe TRBD1 (6 bases). The CDR3 is made up of 15 amino acids. Germline V CDR1 and CDR2: SGHAT, FQNNGV. Trimming cost V 5 bases and J 2 bases, with 15 bases left between them. DNA for the CDR3: TGTGCCAGCAGCCCAGGGGCAGGGAAGCAAGAGACCCAGTACTTC. Its translation is CASSPGAGKQETQYF.

This chain links TRBV30 with TRBJ1-2; D possibly corresponds to TRBD1 (6 bases). This CDR3 comprises 13 residues. The V end lost 1 base, the J end lost 10 bases, and 16 bases lay between the germline ends. CDR1 and CDR2 (germline): GTSNPN, SVGIG (reference sequence). CDR3 sequence reads: CAWSGGPGDDYTF. The CDR3 bases are TGTGCCTGGAGTGGGGGGCCAGGCGACGACTACACCTTC.

V gene TRBV11-2 combines with J gene TRBJ2-7; D is possibly TRBD1 (6 bases). V shed 5 bases and J shed 6 bases, with 23 bases lying between them. CDR1 and CDR2 from the germline V gene are SGHAT and FQNNGV. The CDR3 totals 16 residues. In nucleotides, the CDR3 is TGTGCCAGCAGCCCATATACGACAGGAACCCCCTTCGAGCAGTACTTC. Amino acid sequence: CASSPYTTGTPFEQYF.

The V gene is TRBV25-1, the J gene TRBJ2-3, with TRBD1 as a possible D gene (6 bases). Trimming took 6 bases from V and 1 from J, leaving 11 bases between them. The CDR3 has 14 amino acids. Germline loops: CDR1 MGHDK, CDR2 SYGVNS. The CDR3 DNA follows: TGTGCCAGCAGGCAGACAGGAGGCACAGATACGCAGTATTTT. Residues: CASRQTGGTDTQYF. Full variable domain (outside the CDR3, taken from reference TRBV25-1 and TRBJ2-3): EADIYQTPRYLVIGTGKKITLECSQTMGHDKMYWYQQDPGMELHLIHYSYGVNSTEKGDLSSESTVSRIRTEHFPLTLESARPSHTSQYLCASRQTGGTDTQYFGPGTRLTVL.

V usage is TRBV6-1 and J usage is TRBJ2-2, with D unclear. Germline CDR1 is MNHNS and CDR2 is SASEGT. The CDR3 length is 14 residues. Trimming shortened V by 1 base and J by 9 bases, and 12 bases separated the two germline ends. The CDR3 is CASSEGLGNRELFF. In DNA form, the CDR3 reads TGTGCCAGCAGTGAAGGATTAGGGAACCGGGAGCTGTTTTTT.

The J gene is TRBJ2-7, the V gene TRBV18, with no clear D. The CDR3 runs to 17 residues. Between the trimmed V and J ends, which lost 4 bases and 2 bases, there was a span of 21 bases. Germline V gives CDR1 KGHSH, CDR2 LQKENI. The CDR3 spells CASSQQITTLGTYEQYF. The CDR3 coding sequence is TGTGCCAGCTCACAACAGATTACAACGTTGGGCACCTACGAGCAGTACTTC.

This chain uses TRBV12-5 with TRBJ1-5, with D possibly being TRBD1 (6 bases). Deletions cut 0 bases from V and 3 bases from J, with 15 bases between. This CDR3 spans 17 amino acids. Germline CDR1 LGHNT, CDR2 FRNRAP. CDR3 DNA: TGTGCTAGTGGTTTGGTACCAGGGGAGCGGGACAATCAGCCCCAGCATTTT. Translating it yields CASGLVPGERDNQPQHF.

This clone was seen only once. The chain couples TRBV7-2 to TRBJ2-7; D call uncertain. The CDR3 is 13 amino acids. CDR1 is SGHTA and CDR2 is FQGNSA in the germline V gene. The V end lost 1 base, the J end lost 3 bases, and 7 bases lay between the germline ends. The CDR3: CASSLGNYYEQYF. In DNA form, the CDR3 reads TGTGCCAGCAGCTTAGGGAACTACTACGAGCAGTACTTC.

This clone was seen once. The chain uses TRBV14 and TRBJ1-1; D ambiguous. Germline-derived CDR1 and CDR2 are SGHDN and FVKESK. The V end was cut by 0 bases, the J end by 5 bases, with 13 bases between. This CDR3 has 15 amino acids. CDR3 coding DNA: TGTGCCAGCAGCCAAGATCCCGGGGTAATAACTGAAGCTTTCTTT. Translating it yields CASSQDPGVITEAFF. Drawing the rest from reference TRBV14 and TRBJ1-1, the complete variable domain is EAGVTQFPSHSVIEKGQTVTLRCDPISGHDNLYWYRRVMGKEIKFLLHFVKESKQDESGMPNNRFLAERTGGTYSTLKVQPAELEDSGVYFCASSQDPGVITEAFFGQGTRLTVV.

The chain combines TRBV19 with TRBJ2-7; TRBD2 agrees at 9 bases. This CDR3 is 17 amino acids long. With 6 bases clipped from V and 4 bases from J, the junction kept 16 bases outside the gene matches. Per the germline V gene, CDR1 is LNHDA and CDR2 is SQIVND (reference sequence). DNA for the CDR3: TGTGCCAGTAGCCTACCCGCGTTAGCGGGAGCGACGTACGAGCAGTACTTC. It is translated as CASSLPALAGATYEQYF.

The genes are TRBV9 and TRBJ2-1, with 11 bases aligning to TRBD2. Germline V gene lookup returns CDR1 SGDLS and CDR2 YYNGEE. With V trimmed by 5 bases and J by 6 bases, 4 bases remained unmatched. This CDR3 contains 14 residues. The CDR3 nucleotides are TGTGCCAGCAGTATTGGACTAGCGGGCAATGAGCAGTTCTTC. Its protein product is CASSIGLAGNEQFF.

The chain uses TRBV6-5 and TRBJ2-7; D is unresolved. Germline CDR1 is MNHEY and CDR2 is SVGAGI. V lost 5 bases to trimming and J lost 0 bases, with 5 bases between them. The CDR3 is made up of 12 amino acids. The CDR3 coding sequence is TGTGCCAGCAGTGACATCTCCTACGAGCAGTACTTC. The encoded protein is CASSDISYEQYF.

This rearrangement joins TRBV7-8 to TRBJ1-1; 12 nucleotides align to TRBD1. The CDR3 runs to 14 residues. V shed 5 bases, J shed 7 bases, and the junction held 5 bases outside the gene matches. Germline V CDR1 and CDR2: SGHVS, FQNEAQ. The CDR3 DNA reads as TGTGCCAGCAGCAAGGGACAGGGGGCGATTGAAGCTTTCTTT. This encodes CASSKGQGAIEAFF.

This clone has just one count. V and J are TRBV4-1 and TRBJ2-5; perhaps TRBD1 as D (5 bases). CDR3 size: 13 residues. Germline V lookup: CDR1 MGHRA, CDR2 YSYEKL. Trimming took 1 base from V and 9 from J, leaving 12 bases between them. The CDR3 sequence: CASSQGQGSAQYF. In DNA form, the CDR3 reads TGCGCCAGCAGCCAAGGTCAGGGAAGTGCCCAGTACTTC.

The chain carries TRBV27 and TRBJ1-4; D is undetermined. Looked up from germline, CDR1 is MNHEY and CDR2 is SMNVEV (reference sequence). With 2 bases removed from V and 10 bases from J, the gap between germline ends came to 11 bases. The CDR3 spans 13 residues. CDR3 DNA sequence: TGTGCCAGCAGTTTAAACCCACGGGGAAAACTGTTTTTT. It encodes CASSLNPRGKLFF.

A single count supports this clone. The V call is TRBV27, the J call TRBJ1-2; TRBD1 matches at 7 bases. The CDR3 runs to 16 residues. CDR1 and CDR2 (germline): MNHEY, SMNVEV (reference sequence). Losses at the gene ends were 6 bases for V and 5 bases for J; bases not matched to a gene: 15. The CDR3 spells CASSPEGQRPRYGYTF. CDR3 DNA sequence: TGTGCCAGCAGCCCAGAGGGACAGAGACCTCGTTATGGCTACACCTTC.

This chain uses TRBV27 with TRBJ1-1, with 7 positions matching TRBD1. With 4 bases clipped from V and 1 base from J, the junction kept 15 bases outside the gene matches. CDR3 length: 18 residues. CDR1 is MNHEY and CDR2 is SMNVEV in the germline V gene (reference sequence). CDR3 amino acids: CASSSRPLPGGRNTEAFF. In DNA form, the CDR3 reads TGTGCCAGCAGTTCTCGACCCCTGCCAGGGGGGAGGAACACTGAAGCTTTCTTT.

This chain uses TRBV29-1 with TRBJ2-7; D might be TRBD1 (5 bases). This CDR3 has 14 amino acids. The V gene's germline CDR1 is SQVTM and CDR2 ANQGSEA. Trimming cost V 4 bases and J 4 bases, with 17 bases left between them. The CDR3 loop reads CSVAQRGVVYEQYF. The CDR3 bases are TGCAGCGTTGCCCAAAGGGGTGTCGTGTACGAGCAGTACTTC.

The chain uses TRBV21-1 and TRBJ1-4. TRBV21-1 is a pseudogene locus. The CDR3 contains 15 residues. The CDR3 protein is CACPGLRCPDEKLFF. In nucleotides, the CDR3 is TGTGCCTGTCCGGGACTACGGTGTCCAGATGAAAAACTGTTTTTT.

This clone was picked up one time. CDR3 in DNA: TGTGCCAGCAGACCGGGACTAGCGGGAGGCAACTCCTACAATGAGCAGTTCTTC. It yields the protein CASRPGLAGGNSYNEQFF. The rearrangement links TRBV27 to TRBJ2-1; TRBD2 matches 15 bases. Trimming removed 6 bases from V and 0 bases from J; junction bases left unmatched: 6. Germline CDR1 reads MNHEY; CDR2 reads SMNVEV (reference sequence). The CDR3 totals 18 residues.

The rearrangement joins TRBV18 to TRBJ1-1; no reliable D call. CDR1 KGHSH and CDR2 LQKENI come from the germline V gene. Trimming shortened V by 8 bases and J by 1 base, and 8 bases separated the two germline ends. The CDR3 length is 12 residues. The DNA for the CDR3 is TGTGCCAGCAACAGCGGGAACACTGAAGCTTTCTTT. Translating it yields CASNSGNTEAFF.

The chain joins TRBV15 to TRBJ1-5, with D possibly matching TRBD1 (6 bases). This CDR3 is built from 16 residues. Germline V gives CDR1 LNHNV, CDR2 YYDKDF (reference sequence). Trimming removed 0 bases at V and 1 base at J, with 10 bases between. The CDR3 DNA reads as TGTGCCACCAGCAGAGATACAGGGAAGAGCAATCAGCCCCAGCATTTT. Amino acid sequence: CATSRDTGKSNQPQHF.

J is TRBJ1-4 and V is TRBV5-6; D not resolved. The germline gives CDR1 SGHDT, CDR2 YYEEEE. CDR3 length: 14 amino acids. Trimming stripped 4 bases from V and 4 bases from J, with 11 bases between. The DNA of the CDR3 is TGTGCCAGCAGCCCAATGGGTGGTAATGAAAAACTGTTTTTT. It specifies CASSPMGGNEKLFF.